The 28 T cell receptor beta chains listed next were all sequenced from one sample in a study of blood T cells in healthy people across ages. Next came a second PCR, run for about 6 to 11 cycles, which used a sample-barcoded 5' primer along with a J-beta primer mix. TCRdb used MiXCR to reprocess the 5' RACE reads, holding one entry per CDR3 protein. Here the sample spans fewer than 900,000 distinct CDR3 sequences, 45% to 50% being singletons. Sequencing input: blood. These receptors came from an older woman in good health.

On this clonotype: Compared with germline, one end of the junction differs, possibly owing to a read error. The CDR3 region is CAIRAGQLNAEAFF. The CDR3 nucleotides read TGTGCCATCAGGGCGGGACAGTTGAACGCTGAAGCTTTCTTT. The chain joins TRBV10-3 to TRBJ1-1; TRBD1 matches at 7 bases. CDR1 and CDR2 from the germline V gene are ENHRY and SYGVKD. The CDR3 is made up of 14 amino acids.

Regarding this clonotype: A read error is possible here, since a much larger clone lies one base away. The DNA of the CDR3 is TGTGCCAGCACCGATGGGTCTCAGGGGGCAGGGGGCTACACCTTC. As protein: CASTDGSQGAGGYTF. This chain joins TRBV12-3 or TRBV12-4 and TRBJ1-2, with 8 positions matching TRBD1. Trimming cost V 7 bases and J 8 bases; bases outside gene matches: 15. The CDR3 loop spans 15 amino acids.

A few counts support this clonotype. The chain employs TRBV7-2 and TRBJ2-1; 10 bases agree with TRBD1. This CDR3 is built from 18 residues. With V trimmed by 5 bases and J by 3 bases, 13 bases remained unmatched. CDR1 and CDR2 (germline): SGHTA, FQGNSA. The CDR3, as DNA: TGTGCCAGCAGCCACCGGGACAGGGGCCTTGTCAACTACAATGAGCAGTTCTTC. Translated, it gives CASSHRDRGLVNYNEQFF.

This chain uses TRBV12-3 or TRBV12-4 with TRBJ2-3, with D uncertain. V lost 8 bases, J lost 10 bases, and 13 bases lay in between. The CDR3 is 11 amino acids. As DNA, the CDR3 is TGTGCCAGCCGTCTCCTGAGTTCGCAGTATTTT. Translated: CASRLLSSQYF.

This clonotype came up a few times. This chain uses TRBV5-1 with TRBJ2-3; D is uncertain. The germline gives CDR1 SGHRS, CDR2 YFSETQ. V was cut by 0 bases and J by 1 base, with 6 bases left in between. The CDR3 is 14 amino acids. CDR3 in DNA: TGCGCCAGCAGCTTGGGCGACCGCACAGATACGCAGTATTTT. Protein: CASSLGDRTDTQYF.

This clonotype was recorded a few times. The chain joins TRBV10-3 to TRBJ1-4; tentative D call: TRBD1 (5 bases). CDR1 and CDR2 (germline): ENHRY, SYGVKD. This CDR3 has 13 residues. V was shortened by 10 bases and J by 1 base, with 10 bases between the two germline ends. The CDR3 DNA follows: TGTGCCACCCGACAGATAACTAATGAAAAACTGTTTTTT. It specifies CATRQITNEKLFF.

This sequence joins TRBV13 and TRBJ2-3; D gene unclear. The length of the CDR3 is 12 residues. Per germline, CDR1 PRHDT and CDR2 FYEKMQ (reference sequence). V lost 5 bases, J lost 4 bases, and 7 bases lay in between. The CDR3 loop reads CASSPVPDTQYF. Here the CDR3 DNA reads TGTGCCAGCAGCCCGGTACCAGATACGCAGTATTTT.

This sequence joins TRBV12-3 or TRBV12-4 and TRBJ2-5; D tentatively fits TRBD1 or TRBD2 (5 bases each). CDR3 length equals 12 residues. V lost 7 bases, J lost 4 bases, and 10 bases lay in between. As DNA, the CDR3 is TGTGCCAGCAAGTTCGGGGCAGAGACCCAGTACTTC. This translates into CASKFGAETQYF.

V and J are TRBV2 and TRBJ1-2; D remains ambiguous. Germline CDR1 SNHLY, CDR2 FYNNEI. V was trimmed by 4 bases and J by 4 bases, leaving 13 bases between them. This CDR3 has 14 residues. Here the CDR3 reads CASSVRLGLYGYTF. In DNA form, the CDR3 reads TGTGCCAGCAGTGTCCGACTCGGGCTCTATGGCTACACCTTC.

The chain recombines TRBV20-1 with TRBJ2-4; D is tentatively TRBD1 or TRBD2 (5 bases each). Per the germline V gene, CDR1 is DFQATT and CDR2 is SNEGSKA (reference sequence). This CDR3 is 16 amino acids long. Trimming cost V 0 bases and J 0 bases, with 12 bases left between them. The CDR3 DNA reads as TGCAGTGCTAGAGACCACGAGGGGTTAGCCAAAAACATTCAGTACTTC. Its protein product is CSARDHEGLAKNIQYF.

Remarks on this clonotype: A much more abundant neighbour one base away suggests this may be a read error. The chain recombines TRBV20-1 with TRBJ2-3, with 7 bases lining up with TRBD2. The CDR3 runs 15 residues. J lost 3 bases, V lost 3 bases, and 9 bases had no gene match. The germline gives CDR1 DFQATT, CDR2 SNEGSKA (reference sequence). The CDR3 DNA reads as TGCAGTGCTAGGGATAGCGGGTGGTTAACAGATACGCAGTATTTT. The encoded protein is CSARDSGWLTDTQYF.

A remark on this clonotype: One end of the junction does not line up with germline, which may come from a read error. This rearrangement joins TRBV11-2 to TRBJ2-1, with unresolved D. Germline CDR1 and CDR2: SGHAT and FQNNGV. This CDR3 spans 13 amino acids. The CDR3 sequence is CAGSLRSYNEQFF. The CDR3 nucleotides read TGTGCCGGCAGCCTCAGGAGTTACAATGAGCAGTTCTTC.

The genes are TRBV2 and TRBJ1-1; 7 bases agree with TRBD1. The CDR3 has 18 residues. Germline V CDR1 and CDR2: SNHLY, FYNNEI. Trimming cost V 5 bases and J 4 bases; bases outside gene matches: 19. CDR3 amino acids: CASSPRQGVKLGGTEAFF. The CDR3 bases are TGTGCCAGCAGTCCAAGACAGGGCGTCAAGTTGGGTGGCACTGAAGCTTTCTTT.

The table lists this clonotype with a few counts. J is TRBJ2-1 and V is TRBV29-1; 8 bases line up with TRBD2. Germline V gene data show CDR1 as SQVTM and CDR2 as ANQGSEA. The CDR3 contains 11 residues. The ends lost 4 bases at V and 10 bases at J; junction bases unmatched: 3. CDR3 bases: TGCAGCGTTGTGAGACTAGCGGAGCAGTTCTTC. It specifies CSVVRLAEQFF.

This clonotype was counted between two and nine times. The genes are TRBV28 and TRBJ2-7; 9 nucleotides align to TRBD2. This CDR3 spans 15 amino acids. Unmatched junction bases numbered 7, after V lost 3 bases and J lost 4 bases. CDR1 MDHEN and CDR2 SYDVKM come from the germline V gene. In DNA form, the CDR3 reads TGTGCCAGCAGTTTCGGGCTAGCGGGATTATACGAGCAGTACTTC. Translated: CASSFGLAGLYEQYF.

A note on this clonotype: One junction end does not reproduce the germline sequence, and a read error may be involved. The V call is TRBV7-2, the J call TRBJ2-7; 12 bases are shared with TRBD2. The closer fit of TRBJ2-5 to the DNA end suggests the J call may be wrong. The CDR3 extends over 17 amino acids. Germline-derived CDR1 and CDR2 are SGHTA and FQGNSA. In DNA form, the CDR3 reads TGTGCCAGCGGCTTAGTATCGACTAGCGGGGGAGGTGGGACCCAGTACTTC. It specifies CASGLVSTSGGGGTQYF.

The rearrangement joins TRBV20-1 to TRBJ2-1; 7 bases match TRBD1. Trimming took 5 bases from V and 8 from J; bases not matched to a gene: 12. The CDR3 is 14 residues long. Germline CDR1 DFQATT, CDR2 SNEGSKA (reference sequence). The CDR3 nucleotides read TGCAGTGCTCACGCTACAACAGGGGACGATGAGCAGTTCTTC. It translates to CSAHATTGDDEQFF.

This clonotype was seen a handful of times. V and J are TRBV12-3 or TRBV12-4 and TRBJ1-4; D perhaps matches TRBD1 (6 bases). V was trimmed by 6 bases and J by 5 bases, leaving 16 bases between them. The CDR3 runs 15 residues. CDR3 sequence: CASRQGTSPNEKLFF. The CDR3 region has the DNA TGTGCCAGCAGACAAGGGACATCCCCGAATGAAAAACTGTTTTTT.

This clonotype was found a few times. The genes are TRBV9 and TRBJ1-2, with D tentatively TRBD1 (6 bases). The CDR3 spans 17 residues. The germline V and J ends were trimmed by 0 bases and 6 bases, with 21 bases remaining between them. Germline CDR1 is SGDLS and CDR2 is YYNGEE. CDR3 DNA: TGTGCCAGCAGCGTAGAGCTCCGGGACACCTTCCCAAATGGCTACACCTTC. It encodes CASSVELRDTFPNGYTF.

This rearrangement joins TRBV25-1 to TRBJ2-3, with 9 positions matching TRBD1. Trimming took 1 base from V and 2 from J; bases not matched to a gene: 4. CDR3 length: 16 residues. The germline V gene encodes CDR1 MGHDK and CDR2 SYGVNS. DNA of the CDR3: TGTGCCAGCAGTGAATTTGGGACAGGGAACACAGATACGCAGTATTTT. Residues: CASSEFGTGNTDTQYF.

This clonotype was observed a single time. The genes are TRBV20-1 and TRBJ2-1; maybe TRBD1 (6 bases). Trimming left V 6 bases short and J 3 bases short, with 12 bases between. CDR3 length equals 13 residues. Germline V gives CDR1 DFQATT, CDR2 SNEGSKA (reference sequence). For the CDR3, the DNA is TGCAGTGCCATGACAGGACACTACAATGAGCAGTTCTTC. Its translation: CSAMTGHYNEQFF.

This clonotype has at least ten counts. The rearrangement joins TRBV5-1 to TRBJ2-7; possible D gene TRBD1, 6 bases. The germline CDR1 and CDR2 sequences are SGHRS and YFSETQ. Between the trimmed V and J ends, which lost 4 bases and 0 bases, there was a span of 14 bases. The CDR3 runs 15 residues. The CDR3 loop is CASSPRGDNSYEQYF. As DNA, the CDR3 is TGCGCCAGCAGCCCGCGAGGGGACAACTCCTACGAGCAGTACTTC.

This chain uses TRBV5-1 with TRBJ2-7, with D possibly matching TRBD1 (5 bases). The CDR3 totals 17 residues. The V gene's germline CDR1 is SGHRS and CDR2 YFSETQ. With 4 bases removed from V and 3 bases from J, the gap between germline ends came to 23 bases. The CDR3 nucleotides read TGCGCCAGCAGCATTGACCGGAGACAGCCTCAGAGCTACGAGCAGTACTTC. Its translation is CASSIDRRQPQSYEQYF.

The chain joins TRBV2 to TRBJ2-7, with D hard to call. This CDR3 is built from 16 residues. Trimming took off 1 base at V and 2 bases at J, with 15 bases between the two ends. The germline V gene has CDR1 SNHLY and CDR2 FYNNEI. Here the CDR3 DNA reads TGTGCCAGCAGTGAAGGCGTAGCTTCCTCTACCTACGAGCAGTACTTC. This codes for CASSEGVASSTYEQYF.

The chain carries TRBV7-2 and TRBJ1-4; tentatively, D is TRBD1 (6 bases). Germline loops: CDR1 SGHTA, CDR2 FQGNSA. CDR3 length equals 15 residues. Between the trimmed V and J ends, which lost 2 bases and 8 bases, there was a span of 15 bases. CDR3 amino acids: CASSLSGGADEKLFF. DNA of the CDR3: TGTGCCAGCAGCTTAAGTGGGGGGGCGGACGAAAAACTGTTTTTT.

This sequence joins TRBV29-1 and TRBJ1-1, with no clear D. Looked up from germline, CDR1 is SQVTM and CDR2 is ANQGSEA. This CDR3 is built from 13 residues. Trimming removed 8 bases from V and 7 bases from J, with 20 bases in between. The CDR3 sequence is CSPFELQRYEAFF. DNA for the CDR3: TGCAGCCCCTTTGAGCTGCAGAGATATGAAGCTTTCTTT.

V usage is TRBV7-2 and J usage is TRBJ2-5, with TRBD2 matching over 8 bases. The V segment lost 5 bases and the J segment 11 bases; nucleotides outside the gene matches: 19. The CDR3 consists of 16 residues. Germline CDR1 SGHTA, CDR2 FQGNSA. This chain's CDR3 is CASSPRFPSRGGEQYF. As DNA, the CDR3 is TGTGCCAGCAGCCCAAGATTTCCTAGCCGGGGGGGGGAGCAGTACTTC.

This chain links TRBV6-5 with TRBJ2-5; TRBD2 matches at 9 bases. The CDR3 runs to 15 residues. Trimming at V came to 6 bases and at J to 4 bases, leaving 9 bases not matched to a gene. Germline V gene sequence: CDR1 MNHEY, CDR2 SVGAGI. The CDR3 nucleotides are TGTGCCAGCAGACCCCGCGGGAGGGATGTAGAGACCCAGTACTTC. It encodes CASRPRGRDVETQYF.